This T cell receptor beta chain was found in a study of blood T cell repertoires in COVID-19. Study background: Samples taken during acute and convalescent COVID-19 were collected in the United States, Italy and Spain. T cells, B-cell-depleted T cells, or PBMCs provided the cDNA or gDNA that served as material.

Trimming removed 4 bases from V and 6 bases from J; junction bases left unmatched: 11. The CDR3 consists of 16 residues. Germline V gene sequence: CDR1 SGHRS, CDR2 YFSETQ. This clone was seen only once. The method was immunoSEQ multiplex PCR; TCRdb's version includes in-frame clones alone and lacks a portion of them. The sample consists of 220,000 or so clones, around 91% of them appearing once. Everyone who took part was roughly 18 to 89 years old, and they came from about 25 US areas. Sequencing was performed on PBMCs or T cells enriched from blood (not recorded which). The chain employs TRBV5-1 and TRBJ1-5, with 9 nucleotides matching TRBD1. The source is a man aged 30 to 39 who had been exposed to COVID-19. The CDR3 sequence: CASSPGGQGGAQPQHF. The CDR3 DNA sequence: TGCGCCAGCAGCCCCGGGGGACAGGGAGGAGCTCAGCCCCAGCATTTT.